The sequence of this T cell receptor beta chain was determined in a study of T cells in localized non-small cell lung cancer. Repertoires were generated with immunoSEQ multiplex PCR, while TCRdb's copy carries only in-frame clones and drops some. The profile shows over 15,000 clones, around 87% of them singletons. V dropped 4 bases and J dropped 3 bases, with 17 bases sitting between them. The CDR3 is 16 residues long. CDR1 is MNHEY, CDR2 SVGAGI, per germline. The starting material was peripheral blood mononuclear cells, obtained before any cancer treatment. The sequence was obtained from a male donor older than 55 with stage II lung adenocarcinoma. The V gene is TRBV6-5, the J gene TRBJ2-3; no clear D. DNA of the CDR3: TGTGCCAGCAGTTTTCACCCTAAAAACCCGACAGATACGCAGTATTTT. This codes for CASSFHPKNPTDTQYF.